This record concerns one T cell receptor beta chain sequence. What it binds is unknown. This entry comes from a study of cytomegalovirus exposure and HLA in healthy donors. Across the study: Ancestry clustering placed 70% to 85% of roughly 410 genotyped donors in the Caucasian-associated cluster.

There are 15 residues in the CDR3. The V gene lost 3 bases and the J gene lost 4 bases, with 15 bases spanning the gap. Germline-derived CDR1 and CDR2 are LNHDA and SQIVND (reference sequence). General study results and limits: In a later analysis, HLA-associated beta chains showed higher expansion and lower generation probabilities than comparable chains. Sequences of the TCR beta chain were said to predict the HLA-A and HLA-B alleles of most subjects accurately.

Use of 60 Vbeta and 13 Jbeta primers characterized the PCR. Produced via immunoSEQ multiplex PCR; TCRdb's table is partial and in-frame only. The sample yields 100,000 to 140,000 clones, 82% seen once. The sequence came from a man aged 30-40 years in good health and CMV-seropositive. J is TRBJ1-2 and V is TRBV19; D is perhaps TRBD1 (6 bases). What was sequenced was PBMCs. CDR3 nucleotides: TGTGCCAGTAGTATTGAGACAGGACCTATCTATGGCTACACCTTC. As protein: CASSIETGPIYGYTF.